This TCR beta chain emerged from a study of cytomegalovirus exposure and HLA in healthy donors. At the level of the study: From about 170 million T cells, an earlier analysis saw approximately 120 million unique TCR beta sequences.

Per the germline V gene, CDR1 is SGHTA and CDR2 is FQGNSA. V lost 4 bases and J lost 4; bases outside the gene matches: 2. The CDR3 has 14 residues. Regarding this clone: The antigen is unknown.

The PCR used 60 Vbeta and 13 Jbeta primers. The method was immunoSEQ multiplex PCR; TCRdb's version includes in-frame clones alone and lacks a portion of them. The sample yields roughly 150,000 clones, 60% to 80% seen once. Whole-study results and caveats: With later analysis, a missense DCLRE1C variant became linked to TCR beta V- and J-gene trimming. Relative to equally common others, HLA-associated TCR beta chains showed greater clonal expansion in a later analysis. Most TCR sequences proved rare, with some public TCRs found in many donors.

The sequenced material came from PBMCs. The rearrangement uses TRBV7-2 and TRBJ1-4; 8 bases are shared with TRBD1. This clonotype originated in a man aged 25 to 45 in good health and CMV-seronegative. The CDR3 loop is CASSSDRDNEKLFF. CDR3 coding DNA: TGTGCCAGCAGCTCGGACAGGGATAATGAAAAACTGTTTTTT.